This TCR beta chain comes out of a study of blood T cell repertoires in COVID-19. The protocol was immunoSEQ multiplex PCR, while the TCRdb copy is restricted to in-frame clones and leaves out a portion. The table includes hundreds of thousands of clones, about 89% detected once. Participants had their cohort set by participant-reported clinical history. Cohort 3 recovery required two negative PCRs, clearance, or symptom resolution. Germline V gene data show CDR1 as KGHSH and CDR2 as LQKENI. The CDR3 contains 14 residues. The V segment lost 0 bases and the J segment 4 bases; nucleotides outside the gene matches: 0.

V and J are TRBV18 and TRBJ1-2, with TRBD1 identical over 9 bases. This receptor was identified in a woman between 35 and 50 years old who had recovered from COVID-19. Sequencing input: PBMCs or T cells enriched from blood (not recorded which). The CDR3 nucleotides are TGTGCCAGCTCACCACCGGGACAGGGCTATGGCTACACCTTC. Its protein product is CASSPPGQGYGYTF.